These T cell receptor beta chains were read from a single sample in a study of T cells in Graves' hyperthyroidism and ophthalmopathy. TCRdb redid the calling of the multiplex PCR reads with MiXCR, one entry per CDR3 protein. The sample has 500,000 to 650,000 distinct CDR3 sequences, just under 20% seen once. Sequenced sample: blood. These receptors were collected from a man in his forties with Graves' ophthalmopathy. CDR3s include the opening cysteine and the closing phenylalanine or tryptophan. Each record gives: J gene, D gene, V gene, clone size, CDR3 DNA, CDR3 protein. D genes are given only for firm matches. Size is omitted from some rows. Given values are once, few, many or a class for expanded clones.

>TRBJ1-1|-|TRBV5-1|few
TGCGCCAGCAGCTTGGAGGGGGGGGCGGTGAACACTGAAGCTTTCTTT
CASSLEGGAVNTEAFF
>TRBJ1-1|-|TRBV7-6|few
TGTGCCAGCAGCCTAAATCCTCCGGGACGCTCGAACTTGATCGCTGAAGCTTTCTTT
CASSLNPPGRSNLIAEAFF
>TRBJ2-3|-|TRBV3-1|many
TGTGCCAGCAGCCACGGCTGGATACAGAGAAATACGCAGTATTTT
CASSHGWIQRNTQYF
>TRBJ2-7|-|TRBV2|many
TGTGCCAGCAGTGTGGCGGGGCAGGGCAACGAGCAGTACTTC
CASSVAGQGNEQYF
>TRBJ2-1|-|TRBV10-2|-
TGCGCCAGCAGCCAGGACAGTTTCACCTACAATGAGCAGTTCTTC
CASSQDSFTYNEQFF
>TRBJ1-4|TRBD1|TRBV27|few
TGTGCCAGCAGCGCCCAGGGGGGGGGAAAACTGTTTTTT
CASSAQGGGKLFF
>TRBJ2-1|TRBD1|TRBV20-1|-
TGCAGTGCCCAGGGGGACAGAGGCGACAATGAGCAGTTCTTC
CSAQGDRGDNEQFF
>TRBJ2-5|-|TRBV20-1|-
TGCAGTGCTCTACACGGCGGGTGGGAGACCCAGTACTTC
CSALHGGWETQYF
>TRBJ2-5|TRBD2|TRBV9|-
TGTGCCAGCAGCCTAGGGCGGGGGGGCCAGACCCAGTACTTC
CASSLGRGGQTQYF
>TRBJ2-2|TRBD1|TRBV28|-
TGTGCCACAAGTATACTCCTCGAGACAGGGGGGAGGATCGCCGGGGAGCTGTTTTTT
CATSILLETGGRIAGELFF
>TRBJ1-2|-|TRBV7-2|-
TGTGCCAGCAGCTTCGTGGGGACGTGGGACTATGGCTACACCTTC
CASSFVGTWDYGYTF
>TRBJ2-1|-|TRBV7-2|many
TGTGCCAGCAGCTTAGTCCGAGTCAGTAATGAGCAGTTCTTC
CASSLVRVSNEQFF